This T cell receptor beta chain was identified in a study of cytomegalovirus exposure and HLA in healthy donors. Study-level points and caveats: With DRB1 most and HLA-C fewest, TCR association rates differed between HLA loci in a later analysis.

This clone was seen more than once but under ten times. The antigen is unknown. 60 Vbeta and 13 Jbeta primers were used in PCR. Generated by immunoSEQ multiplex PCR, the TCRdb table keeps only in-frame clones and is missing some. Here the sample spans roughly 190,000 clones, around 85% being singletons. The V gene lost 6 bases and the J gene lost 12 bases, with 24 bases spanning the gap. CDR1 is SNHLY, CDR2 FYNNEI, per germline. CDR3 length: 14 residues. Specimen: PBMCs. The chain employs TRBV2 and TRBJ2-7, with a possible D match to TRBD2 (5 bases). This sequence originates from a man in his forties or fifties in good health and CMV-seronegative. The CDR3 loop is CASRARVGIEGAYF. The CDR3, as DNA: TGTGCCAGCAGGGCGCGCGTGGGGATAGAGGGCGCGTACTTC.